Below are 4 T cell receptor beta chains sequenced from a single sample in a study of STAT5B mutations in CD4+ large granular lymphocyte leukemia (dated by TCRdb to between 2021 and 2024). Preparation of the library involved the immunoSEQ multiplex PCR assay. Sourced from immuneACCESS, this table was stored by TCRdb with only in-frame sequences that have V and J called. A share of the clones is absent; for the studies checked, an unresolved V gene accounts for under half, and the remainder has no known explanation. This sample is represented by roughly 19,000 clones; around 70% of them were singletons. The top ten clonotypes cover 30% of the sample. Sequencing input: CD4+ T cells from blood buffy coats. These receptor sequences come from a human donor in good health.

The rearrangement uses TRBV2 and TRBJ1-5; D unresolved. This CDR3 is 12 amino acids long. Germline CDR1 reads SNHLY; CDR2 reads FYNNEI. The V and J ends lost 5 bases and 6 bases respectively, with 8 bases between them. CDR3 loop: CASSSTGQPQHF. In nucleotides, the CDR3 is TGTGCCAGCAGTTCGACGGGTCAGCCCCAGCATTTT.

The J gene is TRBJ1-3, the V gene TRBV6-6; 8 nucleotides line up with TRBD1. Germline assignment: CDR1 MNHNY and CDR2 SVGAGI (reference sequence). The CDR3 covers 16 residues. The trim removed 5 bases at V and 0 bases at J, leaving 6 bases unmatched. This CDR3 is CASSQADRGSGNTIYF. CDR3 nucleotide sequence: TGTGCCAGCAGTCAGGCTGACAGGGGCTCTGGAAACACCATATATTTT.

Only one count was recorded for this clone. J is TRBJ1-6 and V is TRBV7-6, with D hard to call. With 0 bases removed from V and 4 bases from J, the gap between germline ends came to 4 bases. The germline V gene encodes CDR1 SGHVS and CDR2 FNYEAQ. The CDR3 covers 14 residues. The CDR3 nucleotides read TGTGCCAGCAGCTTAGCAGGGTATAATTCACCCCTCCACTTT. Residues: CASSLAGYNSPLHF.

The chain links TRBV6-6 to TRBJ1-4; D is uncertain. Looked up from germline, CDR1 is MNHNY and CDR2 is SVGAGI (reference sequence). This CDR3 is built from 16 residues. Between the trimmed V and J ends, which lost 4 bases and 0 bases, there was a span of 12 bases. The CDR3 nucleotides read TGTGCCAGCAGTTCACACCGGGGTGCAACTAATGAAAAACTGTTTTTT. Translating it yields CASSSHRGATNEKLFF.